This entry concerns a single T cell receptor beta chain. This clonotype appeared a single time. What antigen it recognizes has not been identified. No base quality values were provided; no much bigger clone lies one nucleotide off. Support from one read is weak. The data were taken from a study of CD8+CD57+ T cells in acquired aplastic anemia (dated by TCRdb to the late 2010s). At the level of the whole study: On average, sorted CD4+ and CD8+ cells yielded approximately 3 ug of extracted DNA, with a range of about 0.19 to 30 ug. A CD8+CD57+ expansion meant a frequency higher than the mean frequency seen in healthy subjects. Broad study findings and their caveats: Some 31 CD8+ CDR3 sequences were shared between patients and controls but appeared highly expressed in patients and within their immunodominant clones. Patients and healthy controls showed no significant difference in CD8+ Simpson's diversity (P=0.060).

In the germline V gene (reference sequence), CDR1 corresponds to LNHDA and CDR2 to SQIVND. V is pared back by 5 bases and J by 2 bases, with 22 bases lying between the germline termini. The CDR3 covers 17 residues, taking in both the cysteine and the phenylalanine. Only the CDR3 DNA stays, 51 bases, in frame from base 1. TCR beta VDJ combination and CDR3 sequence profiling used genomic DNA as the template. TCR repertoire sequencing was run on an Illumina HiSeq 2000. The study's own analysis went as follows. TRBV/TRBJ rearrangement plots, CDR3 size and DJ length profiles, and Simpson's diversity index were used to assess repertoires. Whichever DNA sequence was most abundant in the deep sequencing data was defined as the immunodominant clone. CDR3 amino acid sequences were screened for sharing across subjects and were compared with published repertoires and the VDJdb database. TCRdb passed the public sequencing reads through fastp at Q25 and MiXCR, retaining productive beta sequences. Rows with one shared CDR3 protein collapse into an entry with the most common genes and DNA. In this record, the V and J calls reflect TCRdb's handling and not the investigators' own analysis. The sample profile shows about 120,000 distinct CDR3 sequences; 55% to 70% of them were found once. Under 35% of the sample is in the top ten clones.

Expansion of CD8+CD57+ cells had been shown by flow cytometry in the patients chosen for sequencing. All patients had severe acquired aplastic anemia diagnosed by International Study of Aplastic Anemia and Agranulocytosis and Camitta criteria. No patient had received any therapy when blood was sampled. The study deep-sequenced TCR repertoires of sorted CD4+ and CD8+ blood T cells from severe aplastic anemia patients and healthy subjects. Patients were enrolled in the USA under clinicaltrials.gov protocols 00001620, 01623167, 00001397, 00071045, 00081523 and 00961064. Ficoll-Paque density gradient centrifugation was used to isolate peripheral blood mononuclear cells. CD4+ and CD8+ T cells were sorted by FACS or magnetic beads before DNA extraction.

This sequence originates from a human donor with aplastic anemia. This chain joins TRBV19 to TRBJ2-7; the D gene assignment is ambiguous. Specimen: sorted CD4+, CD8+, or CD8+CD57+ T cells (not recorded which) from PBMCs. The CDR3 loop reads CASSRPTTSGLPYEQYF. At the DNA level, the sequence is TGTGCCAGTAGTCGTCCCACCACATCGGGTCTCCCCTACGAGCAGTACTTC.